Listed here are 9 T cell receptor beta chains from one sample, sequenced in a study of blood T cell repertoires in COVID-19. Method: immunoSEQ multiplex PCR; TCRdb's copy keeps in-frame clones and lacks some. In the table there are 120,000 or so clones, around 81% of which are singletons. The sequenced material came from peripheral blood. The receptors stem from a woman aged 50 to 65 with acute or convalescent COVID-19.

The chain is built from TRBV14 and TRBJ2-1, with TRBD2 identical over 8 bases. Germline V CDR1 and CDR2: SGHDN, FVKESK. The CDR3 has 17 amino acids. V trimming: 3 bases; J trimming: 5 bases; junction bases outside the gene matches: 12. CDR3 protein: CASSHLLTGTRHNEQFF. The CDR3 DNA follows: TGTGCCAGCAGCCATCTATTGACCGGGACTAGACACAATGAGCAGTTCTTC.

The chain uses TRBV2 and TRBJ2-3; TRBD1 agrees at 8 bases. The junction had 5 bases not matched to a gene; V was cut back by 4 bases and J by 2 bases. The CDR3 is made up of 15 amino acids. Per the germline V gene, CDR1 is SNHLY and CDR2 is FYNNEI. The CDR3 loop reads CASSGQGLFTDTQYF. The CDR3 coding sequence is TGTGCCAGCAGTGGACAGGGGCTTTTCACAGATACGCAGTATTTT.

V usage is TRBV30 and J usage is TRBJ1-5, with 7 positions matching TRBD1. Germline CDR1 and CDR2: GTSNPN and SVGIG (reference sequence). The CDR3 loop spans 14 amino acids. The V and J ends lost 2 bases and 2 bases, in that order; junction bases with no gene match: 3. In DNA form, the CDR3 reads TGTGCCTGGAGTCCTACAGGGGGCAATCAGCCCCAGCATTTT. Translating gives CAWSPTGGNQPQHF.

The genes are TRBV10-1 and TRBJ2-2; D may be TRBD2 (5 bases). This CDR3 has 15 amino acids. Germline lookup yields CDR1 WNHNN and CDR2 SYGVQD (reference sequence). Trimming stripped 8 bases from V and 4 bases from J, with 17 bases between. CDR3 in DNA: TGCGCCAGCTCAGAGGGCAGTAGAGGCACCGGGGAGCTGTTTTTT. Protein sequence: CASSEGSRGTGELFF.

Of note for this clone: The same CDR3 arises from other DNA sequences in this sample as well. The CDR3 DNA is TGTGCCAGCAGCGCGCCGGACAGCTATGGCTACACCTTC. It yields the protein CASSAPDSYGYTF. This sequence joins TRBV9 and TRBJ1-2, with a weak D call TRBD1 (6 bases). CDR1 SGDLS and CDR2 YYNGEE come from the germline V gene. The ends were cut back, 3 bases at V and 4 bases at J, with 10 bases in the middle. The CDR3 contains 13 residues.

The V call is TRBV18, the J call TRBJ1-1; weak D call: TRBD1 (6 bases). V was clipped by 6 bases and J by 8 bases, with 13 bases between them. The germline V gene encodes CDR1 KGHSH and CDR2 LQKENI. This CDR3 is built from 12 residues. CDR3 sequence (DNA): TGTGCCAGCTCGTCGGGACAAACCGAAGCTTTCTTT. This sequence encodes CASSSGQTEAFF.

V and J are TRBV2 and TRBJ1-4; the match to TRBD1 covers 7 bases. Per the germline V gene, CDR1 is SNHLY and CDR2 is FYNNEI. V shed 6 bases and J 4 bases; nucleotides not matched to a gene: 8. This CDR3 region has 15 residues. CDR3 DNA sequence: TGTGCCAGCAGAGAGAGGACAGGAGTTAATGAAAAACTGTTTTTT. Its translation: CASRERTGVNEKLFF.

The chain combines TRBV4-2 with TRBJ1-5, with D tentatively TRBD1 (5 bases). Germline assignment: CDR1 LGHNA and CDR2 YNFKEQ. The CDR3 consists of 15 residues. Between the trimmed V and J ends, which lost 3 bases and 4 bases, there was a span of 13 bases. CDR3: CASSHGGVKNQPQHF. The CDR3, as DNA: TGTGCCAGCAGCCATGGAGGGGTTAAAAATCAGCCCCAGCATTTT.

The V gene is TRBV9, the J gene TRBJ2-1; D perhaps matches TRBD1 (6 bases). V shed 6 bases and J shed 1 base, with 11 bases lying between them. CDR1 is SGDLS and CDR2 is YYNGEE in the germline V gene. The CDR3 is made up of 14 amino acids. This CDR3 is CASTRDTSYNEQFF. DNA of the CDR3: TGTGCCAGCACCCGGGACACTTCCTACAATGAGCAGTTCTTC.